This entry lists 2 T cell receptor beta chains sequenced from one sample in a study of patients and donors after allogeneic stem cell transplantation. Each CDR3 protein gets one entry after TCRdb re-called the RT-PCR reads with MiXCR. The data show about 960,000 distinct CDR3 sequences, more than 15% seen once. The sequenced material came from blood, either unsorted or a sorted T cell fraction (not recorded which). Receptors originate from a human donor who was either an allogeneic HSCT recipient or a stem cell or donor lymphocyte infusion donor (not recorded which). It is not recorded whose cells these are; they may come from a transplant donor.

V gene TRBV24-1 combines with J gene TRBJ2-7, with 10 bases aligning to TRBD1. Germline V gene lookup returns CDR1 KGHDR and CDR2 SFDVKD. The J segment lost 6 bases and the V segment lost 4 bases, leaving 8 bases of the junction unmatched. This CDR3 has 15 residues. For the CDR3, the DNA is TGTGCCACCAGTGACCGGGACAGGGGTTTCTCCGAGCAGTACTTC. This gives the protein CATSDRDRGFSEQYF.

This clonotype was seen only a few times. This chain uses TRBV7-9 with TRBJ2-7, with TRBD1 as a possible D gene (5 bases). CDR3 length equals 14 residues. Per germline, CDR1 SEHNR and CDR2 FQNEAQ (reference sequence). The V end was cut by 4 bases, the J end by 5 bases, with 15 bases between. The CDR3 is CASSSSQKQDEQYF. CDR3 DNA: TGTGCCAGCAGCTCCTCCCAAAAACAGGACGAGCAGTACTTC.